The 6 T cell receptor beta chains listed next were all sequenced from one sample in a study of shared clonotypes between healthy human individuals. Using immunoSEQ multiplex PCR, the repertoire was profiled, and TCRdb retains in-frame clones only, with some absent. The sample holds fewer than 600,000 clones, roughly 79% seen once. Sequencing was carried out using PBMCs. These receptors were collected from a woman aged 40 to 50 in good health. Some clones in this sample may be carry-over from other donors' samples.

The V gene is TRBV4-1, the J gene TRBJ2-3, with a tentative D call TRBD2 (5 bases). V was trimmed by 0 bases and J by 0 bases, leaving 10 bases between them. There are 16 residues in the CDR3. Germline V gene sequence: CDR1 MGHRA, CDR2 YSYEKL. For the CDR3, the DNA is TGCGCCAGCAGCCAAGATGTTAGCGCTAGCACAGATACGCAGTATTTT. Encoded protein: CASSQDVSASTDTQYF.

The DNA of the CDR3 is TGTGCCAGTAGTATAGATCGGACGGCGGTTGGTGGCTACACCTTC. Translation: CASSIDRTAVGGYTF. This chain connects TRBV19 to TRBJ1-2; D gene uncertain. The CDR3 spans 15 residues. Germline-derived CDR1 and CDR2 are LNHDA and SQIVND (reference sequence). V lost 0 bases and J lost 7, with 15 bases in between.

This sequence joins TRBV6-1 and TRBJ2-7; 10 bases fit TRBD1. The CDR3 has 15 residues. Germline loops: CDR1 MNHNS, CDR2 SASEGT. With 6 bases clipped from V and 3 bases from J, the junction kept 8 bases outside the gene matches. CDR3 amino acids: CASSPAGTGDYEQYF. CDR3 sequence (DNA): TGTGCCAGCAGCCCAGCCGGGACAGGGGACTACGAGCAGTACTTC.

The CDR3 reads CASSYSRSYTQYF. The CDR3 nucleotides are TGTGCCAGCAGTTACTCGAGGAGTTATACGCAGTATTTT. The rearrangement links TRBV6-5 to TRBJ2-3; D not certain. Germline V gene sequence: CDR1 MNHEY, CDR2 SVGAGI. V was trimmed by 0 bases and J by 7 bases, leaving 8 bases between them. The CDR3 consists of 13 residues.

The CDR3 loop reads CASRASGSDEQYF. CDR3 nucleotide sequence: TGCGCCAGCAGGGCTAGCGGGAGCGACGAGCAGTACTTC. The chain is built from TRBV10-1 and TRBJ2-7, with 10 positions matching TRBD2. The CDR3 is made up of 13 amino acids. The trim removed 6 bases at V and 5 bases at J, leaving 4 bases unmatched. In germline, CDR1 is WNHNN, CDR2 SYGVQD (reference sequence).

This clone turned up a few times. The J gene is TRBJ2-7, the V gene TRBV6-5, with D tentatively TRBD2 (6 bases). V was pared by 6 bases and J by 1 base, with 13 bases between. The CDR3 is 14 residues long. The germline V gene encodes CDR1 MNHEY and CDR2 SVGAGI. CDR3 region: CASRRGIESYEQYF. CDR3 bases: TGTGCCAGCAGGCGGGGCATCGAGTCCTACGAGCAGTACTTC.